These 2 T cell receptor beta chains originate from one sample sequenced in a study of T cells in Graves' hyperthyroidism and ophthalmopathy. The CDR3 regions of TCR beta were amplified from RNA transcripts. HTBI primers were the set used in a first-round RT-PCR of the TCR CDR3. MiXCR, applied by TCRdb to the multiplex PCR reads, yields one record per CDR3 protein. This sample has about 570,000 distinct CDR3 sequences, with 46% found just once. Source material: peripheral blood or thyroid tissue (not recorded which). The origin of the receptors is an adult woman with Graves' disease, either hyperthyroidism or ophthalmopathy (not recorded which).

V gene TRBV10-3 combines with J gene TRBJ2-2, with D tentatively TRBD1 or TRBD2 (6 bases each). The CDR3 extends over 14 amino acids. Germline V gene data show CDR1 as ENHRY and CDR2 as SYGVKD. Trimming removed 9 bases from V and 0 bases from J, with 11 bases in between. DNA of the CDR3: TGTGCCATTAGAGGGGGGACGAACACCGGGGAGCTGTTTTTT. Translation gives CAIRGGTNTGELFF.

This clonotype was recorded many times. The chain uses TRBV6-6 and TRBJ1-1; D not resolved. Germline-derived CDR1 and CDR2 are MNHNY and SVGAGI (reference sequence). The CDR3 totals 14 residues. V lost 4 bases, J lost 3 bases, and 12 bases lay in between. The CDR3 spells CASSWSPRDTEAFF. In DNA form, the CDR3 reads TGTGCCAGCAGTTGGTCCCCGCGCGACACTGAAGCTTTCTTT.